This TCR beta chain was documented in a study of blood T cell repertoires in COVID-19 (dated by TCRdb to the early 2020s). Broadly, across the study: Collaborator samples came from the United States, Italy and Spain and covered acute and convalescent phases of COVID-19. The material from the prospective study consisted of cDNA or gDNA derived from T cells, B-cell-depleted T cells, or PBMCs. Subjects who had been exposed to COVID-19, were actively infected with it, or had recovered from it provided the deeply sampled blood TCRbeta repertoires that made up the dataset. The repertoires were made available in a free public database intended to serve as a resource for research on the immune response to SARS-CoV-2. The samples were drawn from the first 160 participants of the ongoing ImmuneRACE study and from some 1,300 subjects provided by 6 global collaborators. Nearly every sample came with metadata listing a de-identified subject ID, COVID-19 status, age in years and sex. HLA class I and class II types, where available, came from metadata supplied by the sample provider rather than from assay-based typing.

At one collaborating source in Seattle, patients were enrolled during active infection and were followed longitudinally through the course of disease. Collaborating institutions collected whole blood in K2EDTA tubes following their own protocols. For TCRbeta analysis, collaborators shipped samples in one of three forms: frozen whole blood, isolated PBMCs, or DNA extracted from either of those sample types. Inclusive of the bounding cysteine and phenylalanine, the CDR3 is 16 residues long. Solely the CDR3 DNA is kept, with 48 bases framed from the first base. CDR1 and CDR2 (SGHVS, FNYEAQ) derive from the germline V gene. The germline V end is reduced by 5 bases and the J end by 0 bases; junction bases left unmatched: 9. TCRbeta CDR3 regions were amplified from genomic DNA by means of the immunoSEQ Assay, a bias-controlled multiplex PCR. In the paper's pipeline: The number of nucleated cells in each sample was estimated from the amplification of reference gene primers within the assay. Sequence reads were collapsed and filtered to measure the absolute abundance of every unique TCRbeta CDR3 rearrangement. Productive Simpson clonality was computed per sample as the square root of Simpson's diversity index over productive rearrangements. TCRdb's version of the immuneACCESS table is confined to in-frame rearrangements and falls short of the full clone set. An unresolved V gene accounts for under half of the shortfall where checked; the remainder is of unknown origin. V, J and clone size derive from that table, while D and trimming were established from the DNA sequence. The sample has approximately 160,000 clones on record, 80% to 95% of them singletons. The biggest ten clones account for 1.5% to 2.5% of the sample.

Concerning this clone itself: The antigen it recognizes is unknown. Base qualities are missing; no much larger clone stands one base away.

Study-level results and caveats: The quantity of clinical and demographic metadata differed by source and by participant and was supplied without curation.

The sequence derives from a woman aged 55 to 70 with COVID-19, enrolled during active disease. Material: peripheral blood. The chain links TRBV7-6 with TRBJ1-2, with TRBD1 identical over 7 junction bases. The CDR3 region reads CASSPRAGQANYGYTF. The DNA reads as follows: TGTGCCAGCAGCCCGAGAGCCGGACAGGCTAACTATGGCTACACCTTC.